This T cell receptor (beta chain) was recovered during a study of cytomegalovirus exposure and HLA in healthy donors. As concerns this clone: A junction boundary mismatches the germline segment, possibly from a read error.

It was with 60 Vbeta and 13 Jbeta primers that the PCR ran. Sequencing used immunoSEQ multiplex PCR; TCRdb keeps in-frame clones, though not all of them. The sample consists of about 200,000 clones, roughly 84% of them appearing once. The CDR3 runs 13 residues. CDR1 is SSHAT, CDR2 FNYEAQ, per germline (reference sequence). The chain recombines TRBV7-7 with TRBJ1-1, with D unclear. The TCR comes from a man aged 50-60 years in good health and CMV-seronegative. The sequencing input was PBMCs. The CDR3: CASSLAANTEAFF. CDR3 sequence (DNA): TGTGCTAGCAGCTTAGCAGCGAACACTGAAGCTTTCTTT.